This T cell receptor beta chain was captured by sequencing in a study of T cell repertoires in cytomegalovirus infection. In its sample, this clonotype was seen many times. What it binds is not known. MiXCR, applied by TCRdb to the reads, yields one record per CDR3 protein. The data contain roughly 700,000 distinct CDR3 sequences, 33% of them singletons. The CDR3 consists of 14 residues. Per germline, CDR1 SGHTA and CDR2 FQGNSA. Trimming stripped 0 bases from V and 6 bases from J, with 10 bases between. The sequencing used cultured PBMCs, collected from culture after CMV antigen stimulation. This chain uses TRBV7-2 with TRBJ2-3, with a weak D call TRBD2 (6 bases). The receptor comes from a human donor in good health (CMV status not recorded). Some clones in this sample may be carry-over from other donors' samples. CDR3 residues: CASSLALTSDTQYF. CDR3 DNA: TGTGCCAGCAGCTTAGCCCTTACTAGCGATACGCAGTATTTT.